The 30 T cell receptor beta chains presented below share a single source sample, sequenced in a study of chemoradiotherapy in HPV16-positive cancers. Using immunoSEQ multiplex PCR, the repertoire was profiled, and TCRdb retains in-frame clones only, with some absent. Of approximately 58,000 clones in the sample, 90% were seen once. Sequences were derived from blood, sampled from a patient who underwent chemoradiotherapy. The receptors derive from a human donor with HPV-associated anogenital cancer.

The chain joins TRBV1 to TRBJ2-7; the DNA was not used to check the table's D call, TRBD1. TRBV1 corresponds to a pseudogene. CDR3 length equals 13 residues. The CDR3 region has the DNA TGCACCAGCACCCGAAGGGGCTCCTACGAGCAGTACTTC. It translates to CTSTRRGSYEQYF.

The CDR3 DNA reads TGTGCCAGCAGCCCCTCGGGGTCCTATAATTCACCCCTCCACTTT. Translating it yields CASSPSGSYNSPLHF. The genes are TRBV7-9 and TRBJ1-6; unclear D gene. The ends were cut back, 5 bases at V and 1 base at J, with 9 bases in the middle. CDR1 is SEHNR and CDR2 is FQNEAQ in the germline V gene (reference sequence). This CDR3 is 15 amino acids long.

Turning to this clone: Other DNA sequences in the sample encode the same CDR3. V and J are TRBV7-8 and TRBJ2-7; D may correspond to TRBD1 or TRBD2 (5 bases each). CDR1 and CDR2 from the germline V gene are SGHVS and FQNEAQ. The germline V and J ends were trimmed by 8 bases and 1 base, with 12 bases remaining between them. The CDR3 extends over 13 amino acids. CDR3 amino acids: CASSGPGSYEQYF. CDR3 DNA sequence: TGTGCCAGCTCGGGGCCGGGTTCCTACGAGCAGTACTTC.

The V and J genes are TRBV29-1 and TRBJ1-2, with TRBD1 as a possible D gene (5 bases). Germline V gene sequence: CDR1 SQVTM, CDR2 ANQGSEA. V lost 6 bases and J lost 4, with 12 bases in between. This CDR3 spans 12 amino acids. CDR3 sequence reads: CSVETGTYGYTF. The CDR3, as DNA: TGCAGCGTGGAGACGGGGACCTATGGCTACACCTTC.

This chain connects TRBV5-1 to TRBJ2-1, with 7 bases that match TRBD2. This CDR3 has 12 amino acids. CDR1 is SGHRS and CDR2 is YFSETQ in the germline V gene. J gave up 2 bases and V 7 bases, and 0 bases lay outside the gene matches. The CDR3 nucleotides read TGCGCCAGCGGGGGGGCCTACAATGAGCAGTTCTTC. Its translation is CASGGAYNEQFF.

The chain has TRBV5-1 and TRBJ2-3; 9 bases agree with TRBD2. The CDR3 length is 17 residues. CDR1 is SGHRS and CDR2 is YFSETQ in the germline V gene. V lost 4 bases, J lost 2 bases, and 11 bases stayed unmatched. This CDR3 is CASSPEASGIVTDTQYF. CDR3 coding DNA: TGCGCCAGCAGCCCGGAGGCTAGCGGGATCGTCACAGATACGCAGTATTTT.

This rearrangement joins TRBV19 to TRBJ2-5; 10 bases fit TRBD1. This CDR3 has 15 residues. Germline V gene lookup returns CDR1 LNHDA and CDR2 SQIVND (reference sequence). The V gene end was trimmed by 6 bases and the J gene end by 2 bases; junction bases not matched to a gene: 6. CDR3 in amino acids: CASRLTGGMQETQYF. The CDR3 DNA reads as TGTGCCAGTAGGTTGACAGGGGGCATGCAAGAGACCCAGTACTTC. Complete variable domain (other parts from reference TRBV19 and TRBJ2-5): DGGITQSPKYLFRKEGQNVTLSCEQNLNHDAMYWYRQDPGQGLRLIYYSQIVNDFQKGDIAEGYSVSREKKESFPLTVTSAQKNPTAFYLCASRLTGGMQETQYFGPGTRLLVL.

The chain has TRBV7-2 and TRBJ2-7; TRBD1 aligns across 8 bases. CDR1 and CDR2 (germline): SGHTA, FQGNSA. This CDR3 comprises 15 residues. J was trimmed by 0 bases and V by 5 bases; bases with no gene match: 6. In DNA, the CDR3 is TGTGCCAGCAGCCCGGACAGGGTGATCTCCTACGAGCAGTACTTC. It yields the protein CASSPDRVISYEQYF.

The rearrangement joins TRBV10-3 to TRBJ1-1; weak D call: TRBD1 (6 bases). Germline V gives CDR1 ENHRY, CDR2 SYGVKD. This CDR3 is 13 amino acids long. The ends were cut back, 8 bases at V and 1 base at J, with 11 bases in the middle. The CDR3, as DNA: TGTGCCATCTCGTTAGGGGGGAACACTGAAGCTTTCTTT. Its protein product is CAISLGGNTEAFF.

DNA for the CDR3: TGTGCCAGCATGGGCTCTGGAAACACCATATATTTT. Its protein product is CASMGSGNTIYF. This chain uses TRBV25-1 with TRBJ1-3, with D unresolved. V lost 7 bases to trimming and J lost 0 bases, with 4 bases between them. This CDR3 contains 12 residues. Germline assignment: CDR1 MGHDK and CDR2 SYGVNS. Filled out from reference TRBV25-1 and TRBJ1-3, the complete variable domain reads EADIYQTPRYLVIGTGKKITLECSQTMGHDKMYWYQQDPGMELHLIHYSYGVNSTEKGDLSSESTVSRIRTEHFPLTLESARPSHTSQYLCASMGSGNTIYFGEGSWLTVV.

V usage is TRBV27 and J usage is TRBJ1-6, with D uncertain. The CDR3 is made up of 15 amino acids. Deletions cut 2 bases from V and 8 bases from J, with 13 bases between. CDR1 is MNHEY, CDR2 SMNVEV, per germline (reference sequence). Written as DNA, the CDR3 is TGTGCCAGCAGTTTAGGGGTCGGGGAGGATTCACCCCTCCACTTT. Amino acid sequence: CASSLGVGEDSPLHF.

The rearrangement uses TRBV27 and TRBJ2-2; D remains ambiguous. V was shortened by 1 base and J by 6 bases, with 18 bases between the two germline ends. From germline, CDR1 is MNHEY and CDR2 SMNVEV (reference sequence). CDR3 size: 17 residues. The CDR3 spells CASSLFVGQVRSGELFF. The CDR3 region has the DNA TGTGCCAGCAGTTTATTTGTCGGCCAGGTCCGGTCCGGGGAGCTGTTTTTT.

The genes are TRBV5-6 and TRBJ1-4; D is possibly TRBD1 (5 bases). Trimming cost V 4 bases and J 6 bases, with 16 bases left between them. The CDR3 sequence is 15 residues long. Per germline, CDR1 SGHDT and CDR2 YYEEEE. The CDR3 DNA reads TGTGCCAGCAGCCTTCCGGGGGGGTCGGATGAAAAACTGTTTTTT. Translating gives CASSLPGGSDEKLFF. Supplemented by reference TRBV5-6 and TRBJ1-4, the full variable domain reads DAGVTQSPTHLIKTRGQQVTLRCSPKSGHDTVSWYQQALGQGPQFIFQYYEEEERQRGNFPDRFSGHQFPNYSSELNVNALLLGDSALYLCASSLPGGSDEKLFFGSGTQLSVL.

V and J are TRBV5-1 and TRBJ2-7, with TRBD1 matching over 7 bases. J lost 8 bases, V lost 4 bases, and 9 bases had no gene match. The CDR3 spans 13 residues. Germline assignment: CDR1 SGHRS and CDR2 YFSETQ. This CDR3 is CASSGQVNDKQYF. CDR3 coding DNA: TGCGCCAGCAGCGGACAGGTAAATGACAAGCAGTACTTC.

The J gene is TRBJ1-6, the V gene TRBV6-4, with D hard to call. CDR3 length equals 13 residues. V dropped 2 bases and J dropped 9 bases, with 8 bases sitting between them. Germline CDR1 reads MRHNA; CDR2 reads SNTAGT. The CDR3 DNA sequence: TGTGCCAGCAGTGACAGGGTGGGTTCACCCCTCCACTTT. Its translation: CASSDRVGSPLHF.

The genes are TRBV11-2 and TRBJ2-2; 12 positions match TRBD2. This CDR3 comprises 16 residues. Germline V lookup: CDR1 SGHAT, CDR2 FQNNGV. V lost 3 bases, J lost 5 bases, and 4 bases stayed unmatched. The CDR3 loop reads CASSLTSGSQTGELFF. DNA of the CDR3: TGTGCCAGCAGCTTGACTAGCGGGAGTCAAACCGGGGAGCTGTTTTTT.

The CDR3 protein is CASSEGAKIGHEQYF. The DNA of the CDR3 is TGTGCCAGCAGTGAAGGGGCGAAAATAGGTCACGAGCAGTACTTC. The V and J genes are TRBV6-1 and TRBJ2-7; unclear D gene. Germline V gene lookup returns CDR1 MNHNS and CDR2 SASEGT. CDR3 length: 15 residues. V was cut by 1 base and J by 5 bases, with 15 bases left in between.

This rearrangement joins TRBV29-1 to TRBJ1-2, with no clear D. The germline gives CDR1 SQVTM, CDR2 ANQGSEA. V shed 2 bases and J shed 5 bases, with 12 bases lying between them. CDR3 length: 13 amino acids. CDR3: CSVEMHTRYGYTF. For the CDR3, the DNA is TGCAGCGTTGAAATGCATACTCGATATGGCTACACCTTC. The full variable domain, with the rest looked up from reference TRBV29-1 and TRBJ1-2, is SAVISQKPSRDICQRGTSLTIQCQVDSQVTMMFWYRQQPGQSLTLIATANQGSEATYESGFVIDKFPISRPNLTFSTLTVSNMSPEDSSIYLCSVEMHTRYGYTFGSGTRLTVV.

The genes are TRBV5-1 and TRBJ1-2, with TRBD1 matching over 7 bases. From germline, CDR1 is SGHRS and CDR2 YFSETQ. The CDR3 totals 13 residues. Losses at the gene ends were 4 bases for V and 8 bases for J; bases not matched to a gene: 8. CDR3 sequence: CASSLATGIGYTF. As DNA, the CDR3 is TGCGCCAGCAGCCTGGCGACAGGGATCGGCTACACCTTC.

The chain carries TRBV11-2 and TRBJ2-2; 7 bases fit TRBD1. The CDR3 is 14 residues long. V lost 6 bases and J lost 3; bases outside the gene matches: 4. Germline loops: CDR1 SGHAT, CDR2 FQNNGV. The CDR3 loop reads CASRSDRDTGELFF. The CDR3 DNA is TGTGCCAGCAGGTCAGACAGGGACACCGGGGAGCTGTTTTTT.

The V and J genes are TRBV4-2 and TRBJ1-1; no firm D call. Trimming shortened V by 0 bases and J by 3 bases, and 11 bases separated the two germline ends. The CDR3 spans 15 residues. In germline, CDR1 is LGHNA, CDR2 YNFKEQ. DNA for the CDR3: TGTGCCAGCAGCCAAGATTCGGGAGGAGACACTGAAGCTTTCTTT. It encodes CASSQDSGGDTEAFF.

J is TRBJ1-1 and V is TRBV18; TRBD1 is a possible D gene (5 bases). The germline V gene has CDR1 KGHSH and CDR2 LQKENI. V was cut by 1 base and J by 4 bases, with 16 bases left in between. The CDR3 runs 16 residues. CDR3 DNA: TGTGCCAGCTCACCACTTTCAGGGCGAAGGAGCACTGAAGCTTTCTTT. Protein: CASSPLSGRRSTEAFF.

This chain connects TRBV5-1 to TRBJ2-7; 14 nucleotides match TRBD2. Germline V gives CDR1 SGHRS, CDR2 YFSETQ. This CDR3 comprises 14 residues. J lost 5 bases, V lost 4 bases, and 2 bases had no gene match. In DNA form, the CDR3 reads TGCGCCAGCAGCAAGGGACTAGCGGGAGACGAGCAGTACTTC. It codes for CASSKGLAGDEQYF.

This chain joins TRBV7-9 and TRBJ2-1; D tentatively fits TRBD1 or TRBD2 (5 bases each). Trimming pared 6 bases from V and 8 bases from J, leaving 20 bases between. The CDR3 runs 15 residues. Germline V gene sequence: CDR1 SEHNR, CDR2 FQNEAQ (reference sequence). The CDR3 DNA reads TGTGCCAGCAGTCCAGGGTCCCTTAGGGACGATGAGCAGTTCTTC. Protein product: CASSPGSLRDDEQFF.

The genes are TRBV5-1 and TRBJ1-5, with D unclear. V gave up 4 bases and J gave up 5 bases, with 10 bases separating them. Germline V gene sequence: CDR1 SGHRS, CDR2 YFSETQ. The CDR3 has 13 amino acids. The CDR3 sequence is CASSTGSDQPQHF. The DNA of the CDR3 is TGCGCCAGCAGCACGGGGTCAGATCAGCCCCAGCATTTT. Combining the CDR3 with reference TRBV5-1 and TRBJ1-5 gives the whole variable domain KAGVTQTPRYLIKTRGQQVTLSCSPISGHRSVSWYQQTPGQGLQFLFEYFSETQRNKGNFPGRFSGRQFSNSRSEMNVSTLELGDSALYLCASSTGSDQPQHFGDGTRLSIL.

This clone was counted once. This chain connects TRBV5-1 to TRBJ1-1; TRBD1 matches at 7 bases. The CDR3 length is 15 residues. Germline V gene data show CDR1 as SGHRS and CDR2 as YFSETQ. Unmatched junction bases numbered 10, after V lost 0 bases and J lost 8 bases. The CDR3: CASSLALTGSGEAFF. CDR3 nucleotide sequence: TGCGCCAGCAGCTTGGCCCTGACAGGGTCTGGGGAAGCTTTCTTT.

The chain links TRBV11-2 to TRBJ1-2; D not resolved. The germline V gene has CDR1 SGHAT and CDR2 FQNNGV. V lost 0 bases, J lost 7 bases, and 15 bases lay in between. The CDR3 contains 15 residues. The CDR3 sequence is CASSLDSSSEFGYTF. DNA of the CDR3: TGTGCCAGCAGCTTAGACTCCTCCTCCGAGTTTGGCTACACCTTC.

The chain uses TRBV7-9 and TRBJ1-2; no firm D call. Trimming shortened V by 1 base and J by 6 bases, and 3 bases separated the two germline ends. This CDR3 is 11 amino acids long. Per germline, CDR1 SEHNR and CDR2 FQNEAQ (reference sequence). The CDR3 bases are TGTGCCAGCAGCTTAGTGGATGGCTACACCTTC. It translates to CASSLVDGYTF.

The V call is TRBV5-5, the J call TRBJ2-7; 8 bases are a match to TRBD2. Germline loops: CDR1 SGHKS, CDR2 YYEKEE (reference sequence). The CDR3 has 14 amino acids. The J segment lost 2 bases and the V segment lost 6 bases, leaving 7 bases of the junction unmatched. The CDR3 coding sequence is TGTGCCAGCATCCCGGGACTAGGTCCCTACGAGCAGTACTTC. It encodes CASIPGLGPYEQYF.

This clone was detected a few times. This chain uses TRBV6-6 with TRBJ1-5; 7 bases map to TRBD1. From germline, CDR1 is MNHNY and CDR2 SVGAGI (reference sequence). The J segment lost 7 bases and the V segment lost 4 bases, leaving 10 bases of the junction unmatched. The CDR3 is 15 residues long. DNA for the CDR3: TGTGCCAGCAGTTCCGCAGGGGGTTCACGGCAGCCCCAGCATTTT. Protein: CASSSAGGSRQPQHF.